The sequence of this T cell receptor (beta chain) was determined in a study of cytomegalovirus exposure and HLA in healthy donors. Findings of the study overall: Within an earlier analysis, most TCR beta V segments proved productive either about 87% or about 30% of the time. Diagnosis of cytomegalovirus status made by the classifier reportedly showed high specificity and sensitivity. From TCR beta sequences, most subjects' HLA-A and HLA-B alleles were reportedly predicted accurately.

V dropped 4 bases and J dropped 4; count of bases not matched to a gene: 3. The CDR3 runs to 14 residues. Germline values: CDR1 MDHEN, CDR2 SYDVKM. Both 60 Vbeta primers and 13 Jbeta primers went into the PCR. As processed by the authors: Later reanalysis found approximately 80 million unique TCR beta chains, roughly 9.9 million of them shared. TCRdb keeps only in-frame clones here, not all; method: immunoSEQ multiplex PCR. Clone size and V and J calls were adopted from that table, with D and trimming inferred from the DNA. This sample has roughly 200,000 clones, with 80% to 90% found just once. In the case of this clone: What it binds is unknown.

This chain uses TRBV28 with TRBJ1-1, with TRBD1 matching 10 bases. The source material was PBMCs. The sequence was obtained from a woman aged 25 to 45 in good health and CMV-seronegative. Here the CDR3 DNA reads TGTGCCAGCAGTTCGACAGGGGGCCTCACTGAAGCTTTCTTT. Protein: CASSSTGGLTEAFF.